Included here is one T cell receptor beta chain sequence, with context. This clonotype has ten or more counts. No cognate antigen has been identified for it. Base qualities are not at hand, and no much larger clone is one base apart. The entry originates in a study of T cell repertoires in cytomegalovirus infection (dated by TCRdb to the late 2010s). With respect to the entire study: Recently identified HLA-C-restricted CMV epitopes, whose presentation resists viral immunomodulation, were targeted by peptide stimulations together with well-studied HLA-B-restricted epitopes. The HLA type of each donor mattered for the analysis, because public TCR beta signatures pointed to carriage of CMV infection along with the matching HLA type.

Instrument on record: Illumina HiSeq 1500. Using fastp trimming at Q25 and MiXCR clonotype assembly, TCRdb reanalyzed the public sequencing data and kept in-frame beta chains. Rows matching on CDR3 protein sequence are summarized as one entry with the most common DNA and genes. A total of about 900,000 distinct CDR3 sequences appear in this sample, roughly 30% of them only once. The ten largest clones represent over 11% of the sample. V and J lose 5 bases and 4 bases, and a span of 8 bases separates them. Reading the germline V gene gives CDR1 SGHVS and CDR2 FNYEAQ. Inclusive of the bounding cysteine and phenylalanine, the CDR3 is 13 residues long. The kept DNA is CDR3 alone, 39 bases in frame from the first base. Here is what the overall study found, with its caveats: In the ex vivo response, HLA-C-restricted CMV-specific TCR beta clonotypes were dominant, and in two of eight donors the single most frequent clonotype came from this HLA-C-restricted group. Carriers of CMV infection plus the relevant HLA type were discriminated by the cumulative frequency of public TCR beta family members in the study cohort and in an independent roughly 320-donor cohort.

The sample's treatment or condition label is to be understood as: in vitro stimulation with specific CMV peptide epitopes to enrich CMV-specific T cells. Recombination joined TRBV7-6 with TRBJ2-2, with no reliable assignment of the D segment. This sample comprised cultured CD8+ T cells from PBMCs, obtained from culture after CMV antigen stimulation. This TCR was recovered from a human donor in good health (CMV status not recorded). Some clones in this sample may be carry-over from other donors' samples. The base sequence is TGTGCCAGCAGCCTGCCCCTCACCGGGGAGCTGTTTTTT. Its amino acids are CASSLPLTGELFF.